This T cell receptor beta chain was observed in a study of blood T cell repertoires in COVID-19. V was pared by 1 base and J by 1 base, with 8 bases of the junction left unmatched. There are 18 residues in the CDR3. Germline CDR1 reads SNHLY; CDR2 reads FYNNEI. Profiling relied on immunoSEQ multiplex PCR, and the TCRdb table lists in-frame clones only, not all of them. The sample has a few hundred thousand clones, about 90% seen once; the top ten hold almost 3%. The chain has TRBV2 and TRBJ2-4, with 9 nucleotides matching TRBD2. This TCR was recovered from a woman in her thirties who had recovered from COVID-19. Sequences were obtained from PBMCs or T cells enriched from blood (not recorded which). The CDR3 is CASSEGPGTSWAKNIQYF. CDR3 sequence (DNA): TGTGCCAGCAGTGAAGGGCCCGGGACTAGCTGGGCCAAAAACATTCAGTACTTC.